This T cell receptor beta chain was found in a study of blood T cells in healthy people across ages. CDR1 and CDR2 (germline): SQVTM, ANQGSEA. V was trimmed by 4 bases and J by 1 base, leaving 13 bases between them. CDR3 length equals 14 residues. Findings and limits, study-wide: Per-million-T-cell TCR beta diversity fell roughly linearly with age.

For the second PCR, which ran for roughly 7 to 11 cycles, a sample-barcoded 5' primer and a J-beta primer mix were used. One entry per CDR3 protein, called by TCRdb with MiXCR from the 5' RACE reads. The data contain 750,000 to 950,000 distinct CDR3 sequences, roughly 50% of them singletons. This clonotype turned up a few times. Its antigen is unidentified. The sequenced sample consisted of blood. V is TRBV29-1 and J is TRBJ1-2, with D perhaps TRBD1 (5 bases). This clonotype was obtained from a man aged 80 or over in good health. DNA of the CDR3: TGCAGCGTTGCCCTCCCCCAGGGTAACTATGGCTACACCTTC. Its translation is CSVALPQGNYGYTF. The full variable domain, with the rest looked up from reference TRBV29-1 and TRBJ1-2, is SAVISQKPSRDICQRGTSLTIQCQVDSQVTMMFWYRQQPGQSLTLIATANQGSEATYESGFVIDKFPISRPNLTFSTLTVSNMSPEDSSIYLCSVALPQGNYGYTFGSGTRLTVV.